This T cell receptor (beta chain) was identified during a study of T cell responses to AZD1222 COVID-19 vaccine. The CDR3 is made up of 14 amino acids. Trimming left V 5 bases short and J 3 bases short, with 13 bases between. The V gene's germline CDR1 is SNHLY and CDR2 FYNNEI. TCRdb keeps only in-frame clones here, not all; method: immunoSEQ multiplex PCR. Of 150,000 or so clones in the sample, more than 90% are singletons; the top ten hold about 1.4%. The chain employs TRBV2 and TRBJ1-2, with D possibly matching TRBD1 (5 bases). The receptor comes from an adult who received the AZD1222 COVID-19 vaccine. Here the sequenced sample was peripheral blood, taken 28 days after the second AZD1222 dose. CDR3 in DNA: TGTGCCAGCAGTTCAGGGTTCTCCTACTATGGCTACACCTTC. It specifies CASSSGFSYYGYTF.